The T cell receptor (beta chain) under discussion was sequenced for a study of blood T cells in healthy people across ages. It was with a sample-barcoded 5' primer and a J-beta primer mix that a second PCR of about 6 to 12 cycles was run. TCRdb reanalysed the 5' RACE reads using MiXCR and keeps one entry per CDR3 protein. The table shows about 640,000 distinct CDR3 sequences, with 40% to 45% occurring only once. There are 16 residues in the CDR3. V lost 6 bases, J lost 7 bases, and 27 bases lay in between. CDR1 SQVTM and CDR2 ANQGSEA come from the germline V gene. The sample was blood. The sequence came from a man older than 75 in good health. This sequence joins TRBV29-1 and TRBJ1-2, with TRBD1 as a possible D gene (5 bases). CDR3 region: CSVEEDPGSGGFGYTF. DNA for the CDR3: TGCAGCGTGGAGGAGGATCCCGGCAGCGGGGGATTTGGCTACACCTTC. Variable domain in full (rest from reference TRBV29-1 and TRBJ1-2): SAVISQKPSRDICQRGTSLTIQCQVDSQVTMMFWYRQQPGQSLTLIATANQGSEATYESGFVIDKFPISRPNLTFSTLTVSNMSPEDSSIYLCSVEEDPGSGGFGYTFGSGTRLTVV.